This T cell receptor beta chain comes out of a study of blood T cells in healthy people across ages. This clonotype was observed once. CDR1 is KGHDR, CDR2 SFDVKD, per germline. The CDR3 runs to 11 residues. V lost 11 bases to trimming and J lost 8 bases, with 14 bases between them. For the second PCR, which ran for about 6 to 12 cycles, a sample-barcoded 5' primer and a J-beta primer mix were used. No fewer than 3 million CDR3-containing paired-end reads came from each sample. One entry per CDR3 protein, called by TCRdb with MiXCR from the 5' RACE reads. This table holds hundreds of thousands of distinct CDR3 sequences, 49% found once. Whenever a sample was processed, at least 7 million PBMCs were isolated.

V gene TRBV24-1 combines with J gene TRBJ1-2; D perhaps matches TRBD1 (5 bases). This TCR derives from a woman aged 60 to 75 in good health. Input material: blood. CDR3 sequence (DNA): TGTGCCAGCAGGGATTCGGACGGCTACACCTTC. As protein: CASRDSDGYTF.